This entry lists 25 T cell receptor beta chains sequenced from one sample in a study of CD8 T cells in ankylosing spondylitis. TCRdb reprocessed the 5' RACE reads via MiXCR and lists one record per CDR3 protein. The sample lists approximately 24,000 distinct CDR3 sequences, under 3% occurring once. Material: blood, either unsorted or a sorted T cell fraction (not recorded which). These receptors were collected from a female donor with ankylosing spondylitis or in good health (not recorded which).

This clonotype has ten or more counts. J is TRBJ2-1 and V is TRBV9; D gene unclear. Germline V lookup: CDR1 SGDLS, CDR2 YYNGEE. V was pared by 0 bases and J by 10 bases, with 14 bases between. The CDR3 extends over 14 amino acids. The CDR3 DNA sequence: TGTGCCAGCAGCGTAGGCCCCCTTAGCAGGGAGCAGTTCTTC. Amino acid sequence: CASSVGPLSREQFF.

In its sample, this clonotype was seen many times. The chain links TRBV9 to TRBJ2-2; D is undetermined. Germline CDR1 is SGDLS and CDR2 is YYNGEE. V gave up 4 bases and J gave up 7 bases, with 14 bases separating them. There are 14 residues in the CDR3. The CDR3 here is CASSLLPSNGELFF. The CDR3 DNA sequence: TGTGCCAGCAGCTTGTTACCATCGAACGGGGAGCTGTTTTTT.

This clonotype was counted at least ten times. V and J are TRBV9 and TRBJ2-3; possible D gene TRBD2, 6 bases. This CDR3 spans 14 amino acids. V was clipped by 4 bases and J by 1 base, with 10 bases between them. Looked up from germline, CDR1 is SGDLS and CDR2 is YYNGEE. This CDR3 is CASSSRERTDTQYF. The CDR3, as DNA: TGTGCCAGCAGCTCCCGGGAGCGCACAGATACGCAGTATTTT. Complete variable domain (other parts from reference TRBV9 and TRBJ2-3): DSGVTQTPKHLITATGQRVTLRCSPRSGDLSVYWYQQSLDQGLQFLIQYYNGEERAKGNILERFSAQQFPDLHSELNLSSLELGDSALYFCASSSRERTDTQYFGPGTRLTVL.

The table lists this clonotype with many counts. V usage is TRBV9 and J usage is TRBJ2-3; no firm D call. CDR1 is SGDLS and CDR2 is YYNGEE in the germline V gene. This CDR3 is 13 amino acids long. Trimming took off 3 bases at V and 8 bases at J, with 13 bases between the two ends. The CDR3 DNA reads as TGTGCCAGCAGCGCAGATGACTTTTCTACGCAGTATTTT. The encoded protein is CASSADDFSTQYF.

This clonotype was seen many times. The V call is TRBV9, the J call TRBJ1-4; 8 bases map to TRBD1. Germline V gives CDR1 SGDLS, CDR2 YYNGEE. V shed 3 bases, J shed 0 bases, and the junction held 10 bases outside the gene matches. This CDR3 is built from 18 residues. In DNA form, the CDR3 reads TGTGCCAGCAGCGCGCACAGGGGGGAGTCGGCAACTAATGAAAAACTGTTTTTT. Translation gives CASSAHRGESATNEKLFF.

This clonotype was seen repeatedly, ten times or more. The chain links TRBV9 to TRBJ2-7; possible D gene TRBD1, 5 bases. V was cut by 0 bases and J by 7 bases, with 14 bases left in between. This CDR3 comprises 14 residues. Germline CDR1 SGDLS, CDR2 YYNGEE. CDR3 DNA sequence: TGTGCCAGCAGCGTAGACCCCGGACACCCTGAGCAGTACTTC. This encodes CASSVDPGHPEQYF.

This clonotype was counted many times. The rearrangement uses TRBV9 and TRBJ2-2, with 9 positions matching TRBD1. The CDR3 is 17 residues long. Germline CDR1 is SGDLS and CDR2 is YYNGEE. J was trimmed by 4 bases and V by 0 bases; bases with no gene match: 7. The CDR3 sequence: CASSVASPGQGTGELFF. As DNA, the CDR3 is TGTGCCAGCAGCGTAGCCTCACCGGGACAGGGCACCGGGGAGCTGTTTTTT.

This clonotype was observed at least ten times. The chain combines TRBV9 with TRBJ2-3, with D perhaps matching TRBD1 (5 bases). The CDR3 is made up of 16 amino acids. The V gene's germline CDR1 is SGDLS and CDR2 YYNGEE. Trimming removed 0 bases at V and 1 base at J, with 12 bases between. The CDR3 here is CASSVGAGFGTDTQYF. CDR3 bases: TGTGCCAGCAGCGTAGGAGCAGGGTTTGGCACAGATACGCAGTATTTT.

This clonotype was observed at least ten times. V and J are TRBV9 and TRBJ1-6; D unresolved. The V end was cut by 0 bases, the J end by 9 bases, with 7 bases between. This CDR3 spans 13 amino acids. CDR1 and CDR2 (germline): SGDLS, YYNGEE. CDR3 coding DNA: TGTGCCAGCAGCGTAGAGGGAAGTTCACCCCTCCACTTT. This translates into CASSVEGSSPLHF.

This clonotype was detected ten times or more. This sequence joins TRBV9 and TRBJ2-5; a weak D match, TRBD2 (6 bases). Germline V gene lookup returns CDR1 SGDLS and CDR2 YYNGEE. This CDR3 contains 15 residues. Between the trimmed V and J ends, which lost 0 bases and 0 bases, there was a span of 9 bases. This CDR3 is CASSVAAGNQETQYF. The CDR3 DNA sequence: TGTGCCAGCAGCGTAGCCGCGGGGAACCAAGAGACCCAGTACTTC.

Many counts were recorded for this clonotype. The rearrangement links TRBV9 to TRBJ2-4; the D gene is possibly TRBD1 (5 bases). This CDR3 region has 15 residues. Germline CDR1 reads SGDLS; CDR2 reads YYNGEE. V lost 3 bases, J lost 6 bases, and 16 bases lay in between. CDR3 loop: CASSDVGQGGNIQYF. The CDR3 DNA reads as TGTGCCAGCAGCGACGTAGGGCAGGGTGGAAACATTCAGTACTTC. The complete variable domain, with remaining parts taken from reference TRBV9 and TRBJ2-4, reads DSGVTQTPKHLITATGQRVTLRCSPRSGDLSVYWYQQSLDQGLQFLIQYYNGEERAKGNILERFSAQQFPDLHSELNLSSLELGDSALYFCASSDVGQGGNIQYFGAGTRLSVL.

This clonotype was observed many times. This sequence joins TRBV9 and TRBJ2-5, with 7 positions matching TRBD2. Germline V gives CDR1 SGDLS, CDR2 YYNGEE. V trimming: 2 bases; J trimming: 5 bases; junction bases outside the gene matches: 9. The CDR3 consists of 15 residues. The CDR3 DNA reads TGTGCCAGCAGCGTTGGCGGGAGATTAGTTGAGACCCAGTACTTC. Residues: CASSVGGRLVETQYF.

This clonotype appeared many times. The CDR3 DNA reads TGTGCCAGCAGCATACAGGGTTCTGGGGCCAACGTCCTGACTTTC. This translates into CASSIQGSGANVLTF. This sequence joins TRBV9 and TRBJ2-6; maybe TRBD1 (6 bases). Trimming stripped 4 bases from V and 1 base from J, with 9 bases between. Germline values: CDR1 SGDLS, CDR2 YYNGEE. The CDR3 sequence is 15 residues long.

This clonotype is termed medium-sized. CDR3 amino acids: CASSKDWGVYEQFF. DNA for the CDR3: TGTGCCAGCAGCAAAGACTGGGGGGTCTATGAGCAGTTCTTC. V and J are TRBV9 and TRBJ2-1, with a possible D match to TRBD2 (6 bases). This CDR3 is built from 14 residues. Trimming pared 4 bases from V and 8 bases from J, leaving 16 bases between. Germline loops: CDR1 SGDLS, CDR2 YYNGEE.

This clonotype was detected many times. Here the CDR3 reads CASSVRLAGTDTQYF. The CDR3 DNA sequence: TGTGCCAGCAGCGTCAGACTAGCGGGGACAGATACGCAGTATTTT. This chain links TRBV9 with TRBJ2-3; 11 bases are shared with TRBD2. Germline CDR1 is SGDLS and CDR2 is YYNGEE. This CDR3 is built from 15 residues. The V gene end was trimmed by 2 bases and the J gene end by 3 bases; junction bases not matched to a gene: 2.

This clonotype came up many times. V usage is TRBV9 and J usage is TRBJ2-2; D unresolved. CDR3 size: 14 residues. Trimming left V 0 bases short and J 4 bases short, with 7 bases between. Germline CDR1 reads SGDLS; CDR2 reads YYNGEE. CDR3 sequence (DNA): TGTGCCAGCAGCGTAGACCCATCCACCGGGGAGCTGTTTTTT. It yields the protein CASSVDPSTGELFF.

This clonotype was detected many times. The chain recombines TRBV9 with TRBJ1-6, with D possibly TRBD1 on 5 matching bases. CDR1 is SGDLS, CDR2 YYNGEE, per germline. Trimming stripped 2 bases from V and 8 bases from J, with 11 bases between. CDR3 size: 14 residues. CDR3 loop: CASSVSIGDSPLHF. The CDR3 DNA reads as TGTGCCAGCAGCGTGTCTATAGGGGATTCACCCCTCCACTTT.

This clonotype has ten or more counts. V usage is TRBV9 and J usage is TRBJ2-1; TRBD2 matches 13 bases. This CDR3 has 16 amino acids. After removal of 2 bases from V and 5 bases from J, the junction contained 4 bases not matched to a gene. Germline CDR1 SGDLS, CDR2 YYNGEE. The CDR3 coding sequence is TGTGCCAGCAGCGTCATTGGGACTAGCGGGGACAATGAGCAGTTCTTC. Translation gives CASSVIGTSGDNEQFF.

In this sample, this clonotype turned up many times. The rearrangement links TRBV9 to TRBJ2-3; TRBD2 aligns across 10 bases. The length of the CDR3 is 12 residues. The V gene end was trimmed by 3 bases and the J gene end by 8 bases; junction bases not matched to a gene: 0. Germline CDR1 SGDLS, CDR2 YYNGEE. CDR3 in DNA: TGTGCCAGCAGCGGGACTAGCGGTACGCAGTATTTT. It is translated as CASSGTSGTQYF. Filled out from reference TRBV9 and TRBJ2-3, the complete variable domain reads DSGVTQTPKHLITATGQRVTLRCSPRSGDLSVYWYQQSLDQGLQFLIQYYNGEERAKGNILERFSAQQFPDLHSELNLSSLELGDSALYFCASSGTSGTQYFGPGTRLTVL.

Ten or more counts support this clonotype. The chain joins TRBV9 to TRBJ1-1, with TRBD1 as a possible D gene (6 bases). The V gene lost 6 bases and the J gene lost 0 bases, with 12 bases spanning the gap. CDR3 length: 14 amino acids. The V gene's germline CDR1 is SGDLS and CDR2 YYNGEE. The CDR3 here is CASNAQGLNTEAFF. DNA for the CDR3: TGTGCCAGCAACGCACAGGGCCTGAACACTGAAGCTTTCTTT.

This clonotype was counted at least ten times. The chain uses TRBV9 and TRBJ2-1; D tentatively reads TRBD1 or TRBD2 (5 bases each). V gave up 7 bases and J gave up 0 bases, with 11 bases separating them. Germline V gene lookup returns CDR1 SGDLS and CDR2 YYNGEE. This CDR3 spans 14 amino acids. The CDR3 DNA follows: TGTGCCAGCGCTGGGGGTAGCTCCTACAATGAGCAGTTCTTC. This sequence encodes CASAGGSSYNEQFF.

This clonotype was seen at least ten times. J is TRBJ2-3 and V is TRBV9; D is possibly TRBD2 (7 bases). The CDR3 is 20 residues long. CDR1 and CDR2 (germline): SGDLS, YYNGEE. Trimming removed 0 bases from V and 2 bases from J, with 25 bases in between. CDR3 nucleotides: TGTGCCAGCAGCGTAGAGCTCCGCGGGGGCTCCCGTATTCACACAGATACGCAGTATTTT. Translated: CASSVELRGGSRIHTDTQYF.

In this sample, this clonotype turned up many times. Here the CDR3 DNA reads TGTGCCAGCAGCGTAGGGCTACCCGCCTACGAGCAGTACTTC. It yields the protein CASSVGLPAYEQYF. This chain uses TRBV9 with TRBJ2-7; D ambiguous. V lost 0 bases, J lost 2 bases, and 9 bases lay in between. Per germline, CDR1 SGDLS and CDR2 YYNGEE. The CDR3 is 14 residues long.

The table lists this clonotype with many counts. The chain uses TRBV9 and TRBJ2-3; 7 bases line up with TRBD2. V lost 0 bases and J lost 0; bases outside the gene matches: 4. The CDR3 is 16 residues long. In germline, CDR1 is SGDLS, CDR2 YYNGEE. The CDR3 sequence: CASSVAASGSTDTQYF. DNA of the CDR3: TGTGCCAGCAGCGTAGCGGCTAGCGGTAGCACAGATACGCAGTATTTT. Full variable domain (outside the CDR3, taken from reference TRBV9 and TRBJ2-3): DSGVTQTPKHLITATGQRVTLRCSPRSGDLSVYWYQQSLDQGLQFLIQYYNGEERAKGNILERFSAQQFPDLHSELNLSSLELGDSALYFCASSVAASGSTDTQYFGPGTRLTVL.

This clonotype was found many times. The gene calls are TRBV9 and TRBJ1-2; TRBD1 agrees at 9 bases. Looked up from germline, CDR1 is SGDLS and CDR2 is YYNGEE. The V gene end was trimmed by 4 bases and the J gene end by 4 bases; junction bases not matched to a gene: 11. This CDR3 has 16 amino acids. CDR3 bases: TGTGCCAGCAGCCCCCACCCGACAGGGGGAGGCTATGGCTACACCTTC. Protein: CASSPHPTGGGYGYTF.